This T cell receptor beta chain was observed in a study of T cells expressing NK-cell markers. Notes on the study in general: Dominance of the CD3+CD56-NKG2C+ fraction by these clonotypes also held in a handful of donors. No clear determination of HCMV specificity was made for expanded NKG2C+ T cell clones.

5'RACE template switching with UMIs generated TCR beta cDNA. TCRdb re-called the 5' RACE reads, yielding one record per CDR3 amino acid sequence without DNA. The sample table includes 150,000 or so distinct CDR3 sequences. In the case of this clonotype: No antigen is known for it.

The CDR3 has 13 residues. This TCR came from a woman between 50 and 59 years old in good health. Sequenced input: blood T cells: a sorted CD56 or NKG2C T cell subset, CD4+ or CD8+ T cells, or bulk PBMC T cells (not recorded which). The chain is built from TRBV12-3 or TRBV12-4 and TRBJ2-7; there is no DNA to check the TCRdb D call of TRBD2. CDR3 sequence reads: CASSFRSGYEQYF.